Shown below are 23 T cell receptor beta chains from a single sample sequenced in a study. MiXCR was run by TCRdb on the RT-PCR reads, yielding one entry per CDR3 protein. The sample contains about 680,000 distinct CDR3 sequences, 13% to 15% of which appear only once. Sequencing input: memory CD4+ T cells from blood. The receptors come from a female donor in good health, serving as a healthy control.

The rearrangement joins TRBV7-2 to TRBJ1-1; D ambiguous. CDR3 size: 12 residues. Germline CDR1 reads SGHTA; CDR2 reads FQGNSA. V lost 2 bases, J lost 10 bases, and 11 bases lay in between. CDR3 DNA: TGTGCCAGCAGCTTAAGAAATTTTCGAGCTTTCTTT. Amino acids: CASSLRNFRAFF.

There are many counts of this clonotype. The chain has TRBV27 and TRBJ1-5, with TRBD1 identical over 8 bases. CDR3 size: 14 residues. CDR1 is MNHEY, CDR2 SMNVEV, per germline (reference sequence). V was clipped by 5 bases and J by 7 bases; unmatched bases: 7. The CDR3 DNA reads TGTGCCAGCAGTCTGGGACAGGCAAGCCAGCCCCAGCATTTT. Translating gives CASSLGQASQPQHF.

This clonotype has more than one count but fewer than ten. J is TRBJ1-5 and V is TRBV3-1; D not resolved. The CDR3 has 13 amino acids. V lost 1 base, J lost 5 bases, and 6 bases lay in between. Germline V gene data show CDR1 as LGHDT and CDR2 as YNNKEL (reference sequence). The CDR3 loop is CASSQGWDQPQHF. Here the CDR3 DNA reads TGTGCCAGCAGCCAAGGTTGGGATCAGCCCCAGCATTTT.

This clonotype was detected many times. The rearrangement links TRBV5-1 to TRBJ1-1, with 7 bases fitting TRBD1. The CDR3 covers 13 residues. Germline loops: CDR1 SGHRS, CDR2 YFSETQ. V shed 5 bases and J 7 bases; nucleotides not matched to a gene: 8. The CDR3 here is CASRRTGDIEAFF. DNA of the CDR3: TGCGCCAGCAGACGAACAGGGGATATTGAAGCTTTCTTT.

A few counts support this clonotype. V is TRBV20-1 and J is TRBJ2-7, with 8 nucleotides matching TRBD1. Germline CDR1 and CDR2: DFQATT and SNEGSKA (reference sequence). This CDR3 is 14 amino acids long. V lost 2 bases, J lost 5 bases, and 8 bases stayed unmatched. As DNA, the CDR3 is TGCAGTGCTAGAAGGTCAGGGGGCCGGGACGAGCAGTACTTC. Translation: CSARRSGGRDEQYF.

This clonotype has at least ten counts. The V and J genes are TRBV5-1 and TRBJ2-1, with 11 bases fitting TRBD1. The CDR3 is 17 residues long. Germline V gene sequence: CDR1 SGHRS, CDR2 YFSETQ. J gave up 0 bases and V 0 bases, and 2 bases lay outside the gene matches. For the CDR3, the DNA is TGCGCCAGCAGCTTGGGAGGGACAGGGGGCTCCTACAATGAGCAGTTCTTC. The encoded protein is CASSLGGTGGSYNEQFF.

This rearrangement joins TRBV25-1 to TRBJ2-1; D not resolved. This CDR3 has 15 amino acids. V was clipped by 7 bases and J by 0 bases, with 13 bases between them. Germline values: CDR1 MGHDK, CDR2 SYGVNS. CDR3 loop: CASTGDLSSYNEQFF. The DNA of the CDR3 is TGTGCCAGCACAGGAGACTTGAGCTCCTACAATGAGCAGTTCTTC.

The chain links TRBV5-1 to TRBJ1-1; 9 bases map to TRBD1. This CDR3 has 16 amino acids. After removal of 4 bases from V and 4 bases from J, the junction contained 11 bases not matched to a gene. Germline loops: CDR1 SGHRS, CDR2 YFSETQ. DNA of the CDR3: TGCGCCAGCAGCCCCATAGAGACAGGGGGGGGCACTGAAGCTTTCTTT. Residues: CASSPIETGGGTEAFF. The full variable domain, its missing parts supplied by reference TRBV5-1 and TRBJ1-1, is KAGVTQTPRYLIKTRGQQVTLSCSPISGHRSVSWYQQTPGQGLQFLFEYFSETQRNKGNFPGRFSGRQFSNSRSEMNVSTLELGDSALYLCASSPIETGGGTEAFFGQGTRLTVV.

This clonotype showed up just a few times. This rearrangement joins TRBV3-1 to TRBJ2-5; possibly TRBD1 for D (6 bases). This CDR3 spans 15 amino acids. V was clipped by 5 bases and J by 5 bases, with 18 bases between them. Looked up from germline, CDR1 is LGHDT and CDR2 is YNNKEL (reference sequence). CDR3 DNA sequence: TGTGCCAGCAGCTCGAGGGACATACTCCAGGAGACCCAGTACTTC. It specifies CASSSRDILQETQYF.

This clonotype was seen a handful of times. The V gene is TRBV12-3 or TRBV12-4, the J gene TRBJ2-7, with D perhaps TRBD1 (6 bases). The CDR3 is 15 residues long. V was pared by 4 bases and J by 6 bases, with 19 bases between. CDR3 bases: TGTGCCAGCAGTTCCTACGGAAGGGGGAGCGGCGAGCAGTACTTC. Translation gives CASSSYGRGSGEQYF.

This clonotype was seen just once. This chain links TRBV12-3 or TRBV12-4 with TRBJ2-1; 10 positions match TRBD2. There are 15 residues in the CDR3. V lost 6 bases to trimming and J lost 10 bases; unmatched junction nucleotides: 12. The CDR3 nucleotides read TGTGCCAGCAGCCCGGGGGGTGAGGGACTAGCGGAGCAGTTCTTC. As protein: CASSPGGEGLAEQFF.

For the CDR3, the DNA is TGTGCCAGCAGCCCACGGACTAGCGGGACCAATGAGCAGTTCTTC. The encoded protein is CASSPRTSGTNEQFF. The chain carries TRBV7-2 and TRBJ2-1, with 12 bases aligning to TRBD2. The CDR3 has 15 amino acids. V was pared by 5 bases and J by 6 bases, with 5 bases of the junction left unmatched. Germline lookup yields CDR1 SGHTA and CDR2 FQGNSA.

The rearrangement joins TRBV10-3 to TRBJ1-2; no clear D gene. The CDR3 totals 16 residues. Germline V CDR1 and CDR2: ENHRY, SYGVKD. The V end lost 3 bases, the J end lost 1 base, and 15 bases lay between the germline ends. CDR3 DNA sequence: TGTGCCATCAGTGACCACACGGACCGACTTAACTATGGCTACACCTTC. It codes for CAISDHTDRLNYGYTF.

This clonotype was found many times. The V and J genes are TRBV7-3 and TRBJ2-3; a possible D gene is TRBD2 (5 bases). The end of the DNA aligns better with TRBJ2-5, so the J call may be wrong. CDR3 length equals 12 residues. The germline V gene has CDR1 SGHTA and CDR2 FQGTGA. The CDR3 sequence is CASSLGSGTQYF. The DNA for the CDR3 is TGTGCCAGCAGCTTAGGAAGCGGGACCCAGTACTTC.

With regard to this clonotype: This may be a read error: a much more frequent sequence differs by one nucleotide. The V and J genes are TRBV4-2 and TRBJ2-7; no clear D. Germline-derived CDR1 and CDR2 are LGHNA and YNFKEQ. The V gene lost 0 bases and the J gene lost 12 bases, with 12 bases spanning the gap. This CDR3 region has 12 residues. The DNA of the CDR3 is TGTGCCAGCAGCCAAGATTCCCAGAAGCTGTACTTC. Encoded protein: CASSQDSQKLYF.

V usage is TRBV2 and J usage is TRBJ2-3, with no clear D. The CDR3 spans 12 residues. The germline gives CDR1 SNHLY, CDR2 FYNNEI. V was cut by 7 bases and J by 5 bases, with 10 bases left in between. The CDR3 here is CASKVEGDTQYF. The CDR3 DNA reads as TGTGCCAGCAAGGTTGAAGGAGATACGCAGTATTTT.

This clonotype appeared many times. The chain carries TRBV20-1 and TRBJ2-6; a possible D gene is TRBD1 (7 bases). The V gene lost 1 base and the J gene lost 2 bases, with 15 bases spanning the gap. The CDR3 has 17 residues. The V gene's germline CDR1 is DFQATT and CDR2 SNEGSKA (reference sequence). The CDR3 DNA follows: TGCAGTGCTAGAGGGAGACAGGGACTTGCTGGGGCCAACGTCCTGACTTTC. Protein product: CSARGRQGLAGANVLTF.

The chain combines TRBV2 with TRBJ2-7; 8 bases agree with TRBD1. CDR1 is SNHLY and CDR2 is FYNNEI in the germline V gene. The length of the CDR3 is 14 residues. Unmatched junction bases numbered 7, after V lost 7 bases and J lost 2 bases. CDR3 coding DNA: TGTGCCAGCAAAGACAGGGGTCTAACCTACGAGCAGTACTTC. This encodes CASKDRGLTYEQYF. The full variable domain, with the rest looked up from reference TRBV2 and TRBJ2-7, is EPEVTQTPSHQVTQMGQEVILRCVPISNHLYFYWYRQILGQKVEFLVSFYNNEISEKSEIFDDQFSVERPDGSNFTLKIRSTKLEDSAMYFCASKDRGLTYEQYFGPGTRLTVT.

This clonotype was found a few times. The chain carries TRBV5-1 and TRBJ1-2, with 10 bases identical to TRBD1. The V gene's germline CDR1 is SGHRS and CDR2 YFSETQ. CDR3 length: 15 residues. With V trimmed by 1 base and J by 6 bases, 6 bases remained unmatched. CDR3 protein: CASSLNRDRGDGYTF. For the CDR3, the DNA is TGCGCCAGCAGCTTGAACCGGGACAGGGGTGATGGCTACACCTTC.

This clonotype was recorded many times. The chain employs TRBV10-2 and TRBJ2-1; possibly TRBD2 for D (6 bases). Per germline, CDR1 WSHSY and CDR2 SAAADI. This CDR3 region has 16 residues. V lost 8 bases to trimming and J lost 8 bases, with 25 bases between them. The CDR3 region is CASSDFASEEGDEQFF. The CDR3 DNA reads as TGCGCCAGCTCCGACTTCGCTAGCGAGGAGGGCGATGAGCAGTTCTTC.

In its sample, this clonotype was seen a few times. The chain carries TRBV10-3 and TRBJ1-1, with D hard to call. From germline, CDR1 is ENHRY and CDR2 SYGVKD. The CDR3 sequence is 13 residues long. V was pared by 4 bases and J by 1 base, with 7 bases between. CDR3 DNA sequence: TGTGCCATCAGTGTGAATGGGAACACTGAAGCTTTCTTT. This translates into CAISVNGNTEAFF.

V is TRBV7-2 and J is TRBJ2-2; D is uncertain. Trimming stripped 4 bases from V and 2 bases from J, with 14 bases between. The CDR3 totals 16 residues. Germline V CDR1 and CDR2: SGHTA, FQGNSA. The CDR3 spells CASSSRLAGNTGELFF. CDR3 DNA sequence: TGTGCCAGCAGCTCAAGATTAGCTGGAAACACCGGGGAGCTGTTTTTT. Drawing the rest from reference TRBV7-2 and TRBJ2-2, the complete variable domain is GAGVSQSPSNKVTEKGKDVELRCDPISGHTALYWYRQSLGQGLEFLIYFQGNSAPDKSGLPSDRFSAERTGGSVSTLTIQRTQQEDSAVYLCASSSRLAGNTGELFFGEGSRLTVL.

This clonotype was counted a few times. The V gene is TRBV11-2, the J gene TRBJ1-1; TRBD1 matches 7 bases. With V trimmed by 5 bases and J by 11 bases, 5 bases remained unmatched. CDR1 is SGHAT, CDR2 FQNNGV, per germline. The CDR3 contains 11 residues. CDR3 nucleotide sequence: TGTGCCAGCAGCCTGGGACAGTTGGCTTTCTTT. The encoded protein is CASSLGQLAFF.